A selection of T cell receptor beta chains follows, all from one sample in a study of T cells after yellow fever vaccination. MiXCR, applied by TCRdb to the 5' RACE reads, yields one record per CDR3 protein. This table holds 100,000 to 150,000 distinct CDR3 sequences, 7.5% to 10% found once. The sample consisted of CD8+ T cells sorted from PBMCs, taken on the day of the yellow fever booster vaccination. The receptors stem from a young man who received the YFV17D yellow fever vaccine. The CDR3 runs from the conserved cysteine through the conserved F or W.

TRBV6-2/TRBV6-3,TRBJ2-1,CASSRTGGEYNEQFF
TRBV12-3/TRBV12-4,TRBJ2-3,CASNREGLADTDTQYF
TRBV12-3/TRBV12-4,TRBJ2-7,CASSFPGRSYEQYF
TRBV9,TRBJ2-7,CASSRGQGAHEQYF
TRBV11-1,TRBJ2-2,CASSSVGTGDTGELFF
TRBV27,TRBJ2-7,CASSLSPAYEQYF
TRBV20-1,TRBJ2-5,CSAPLPGQPLQETQYF
TRBV10-3,TRBJ2-1,CAISESGQGYNEQFF
TRBV4-1,TRBJ1-5,CASSPRWVSNQPQHF
TRBV19,TRBJ2-7,CASSILGTSYEQYF
TRBV7-8,TRBJ2-7,CASSAQGTYEQYF
TRBV30,TRBJ2-1,CAGRDRVYNEQFF
TRBV18,TRBJ2-7,CASSAAGQGFSSYEQYF
TRBV4-1,TRBJ2-5,CASSPPGGAGGTTQYF
TRBV5-6,TRBJ2-2,CASSLVPGRDTGELFF
TRBV19,TRBJ1-5,CASSMDRLLMSNQPQHF
TRBV4-3,TRBJ2-3,CASSPQGRPDTQYF
TRBV24-1,TRBJ2-1,CATSDRRRGLDEQFF
TRBV12-3/TRBV12-4,TRBJ2-5,CASSLGDRVQETQYF
TRBV4-1,TRBJ2-2,CASSRESNTGELFF
TRBV12-3/TRBV12-4,TRBJ2-1,CASSPAGTGGGKQFF
TRBV5-4,TRBJ2-1,CASSPSGSHSEEFF
TRBV30,TRBJ2-7,CALGTAFSYEQYF